The next 6 T cell receptor beta chains were all read from a single sample in a study of cytomegalovirus exposure and HLA in healthy donors. PCR employed 60 Vbeta and 13 Jbeta primers. Clones were read by immunoSEQ multiplex PCR, and TCRdb kept only the in-frame ones, dropping some. The table has 150,000 to 200,000 clones, approximately 81% seen once. Sequencing input: PBMCs. Receptors originate from a boy aged 5-17 years in good health and CMV-seronegative.

The V gene is TRBV6-5, the J gene TRBJ1-1; possibly TRBD1 for D (5 bases). Trimming cost V 4 bases and J 8 bases, with 14 bases left between them. Germline V CDR1 and CDR2: MNHEY, SVGAGI. This CDR3 has 13 amino acids. In nucleotides, the CDR3 is TGTGCCAGCAGTTCCCCCGGGGGGACGGAAGCTTTCTTT. Its protein product is CASSSPGGTEAFF.

This chain uses TRBV5-4 with TRBJ1-3, with 7 bases identical to TRBD1. Germline CDR1 and CDR2: SGHNT and YYREEE (reference sequence). The CDR3 has 18 amino acids. J was trimmed by 0 bases and V by 2 bases; bases with no gene match: 11. The CDR3 spells CASSLGGGFPGSGNTIYF. The DNA for the CDR3 is TGTGCCAGCAGCTTAGGAGGGGGCTTTCCAGGCTCTGGAAACACCATATATTTT.

The chain couples TRBV6-1 to TRBJ2-1, with 10 bases identical to TRBD2. CDR3 length equals 15 residues. Germline CDR1 reads MNHNS; CDR2 reads SASEGT. Germline trimming cut 4 bases from V and 6 bases from J; bases unmatched to any gene: 6. The CDR3 nucleotides read TGTGCCAGCAGTGGGGGACTAGCGCTATCCAATGAGCAGTTCTTC. Protein: CASSGGLALSNEQFF.

The chain links TRBV5-8 to TRBJ1-1, with D unclear. The CDR3 length is 13 residues. Germline V gene sequence: CDR1 SGHTS, CDR2 YDEGEE. Trimming took 2 bases from V and 4 from J, leaving 9 bases between them. The CDR3 here is CASSFRSRTEAFF. CDR3 coding DNA: TGTGCCAGCAGCTTCAGGTCACGCACTGAAGCTTTCTTT.

The chain has TRBV5-1 and TRBJ2-3; 7 bases are shared with TRBD2. V lost 8 bases to trimming and J lost 1 base; unmatched junction nucleotides: 10. Per the germline V gene, CDR1 is SGHRS and CDR2 is YFSETQ. The length of the CDR3 is 15 residues. The CDR3 reads CASSLRGVGTDTQYF. CDR3 coding DNA: TGCGCCAGTTCCCTACGGGGGGTAGGCACAGATACGCAGTATTTT.

The chain has TRBV11-2 and TRBJ1-1; the D is unclear. V was trimmed by 0 bases and J by 4 bases, leaving 9 bases between them. Germline V gene lookup returns CDR1 SGHAT and CDR2 FQNNGV. This CDR3 has 14 amino acids. As DNA, the CDR3 is TGTGCCAGCAGCTTAGAACCGGGGATCACTGAAGCTTTCTTT. Translated, it gives CASSLEPGITEAFF.